The 23 T cell receptor beta chains below come from one sample, sequenced in a study of cytomegalovirus exposure and HLA in healthy donors. It was with 60 Vbeta and 13 Jbeta primers that the PCR ran. Some clones are missing from TCRdb's copy, which holds only in-frame ones; the method was immunoSEQ multiplex PCR. The sample comprises about 180,000 clones, roughly 75% of which are singletons, and less than 2% rests with the top ten. The sequencing sample was made of PBMCs. These receptors all come from a woman aged 30 to 39 in good health and CMV-seronegative.

The DNA for the CDR3 is TGTGCCTGGACCCGGGGGGGGGAGGCAGATACGCAGTATTTT. Its translation is CAWTRGGEADTQYF. V gene TRBV30 combines with J gene TRBJ2-3, with 8 bases lining up with TRBD2. Per germline, CDR1 GTSNPN and CDR2 SVGIG (reference sequence). The CDR3 is 14 residues long. Unmatched junction bases numbered 7, after V lost 4 bases and J lost 4 bases.

There are a few counts of this clone. The chain is built from TRBV19 and TRBJ1-1; D not certain. Germline V gene data show CDR1 as LNHDA and CDR2 as SQIVND (reference sequence). This CDR3 contains 14 residues. Trimming removed 7 bases from V and 5 bases from J, with 17 bases in between. CDR3 DNA: TGTGCCAGTACCCCAGATCCGGGTTGGACTGAAGCTTTCTTT. This encodes CASTPDPGWTEAFF.

The chain uses TRBV18 and TRBJ1-2, with 7 bases fitting TRBD1. CDR3 length: 15 residues. The junction had 10 bases not matched to a gene; V was cut back by 5 bases and J by 4 bases. Germline CDR1 reads KGHSH; CDR2 reads LQKENI. The CDR3 here is CASSSPGQSIYGYTF. For the CDR3, the DNA is TGTGCCAGCTCATCGCCGGGACAGAGTATCTATGGCTACACCTTC.

This clone appeared a few times. The V call is TRBV5-6, the J call TRBJ1-3; no definite D call. The germline CDR1 and CDR2 sequences are SGHDT and YYEEEE. V dropped 0 bases and J dropped 1 base, with 5 bases sitting between them. There are 14 residues in the CDR3. The CDR3 here is CASSLDRSGNTIYF. The CDR3 nucleotides read TGTGCCAGCAGCTTGGACCGGTCTGGAAACACCATATATTTT.

The chain recombines TRBV7-3 with TRBJ2-7, with 8 positions matching TRBD1. The CDR3 runs 15 residues. CDR1 SGHTA and CDR2 FQGTGA come from the germline V gene. V lost 2 bases, J lost 3 bases, and 6 bases stayed unmatched. CDR3 in DNA: TGTGCCAGCAGCTTATGGGCAGGGGGCTTCTACGAGCAGTACTTC. Encoded protein: CASSLWAGGFYEQYF.

V gene TRBV6-5 combines with J gene TRBJ1-1; a weak D match, TRBD1 (6 bases). V was clipped by 4 bases and J by 7 bases, with 13 bases between them. The germline gives CDR1 MNHEY, CDR2 SVGAGI. The CDR3 sequence is 13 residues long. The DNA of the CDR3 is TGTGCCAGCAGTTTGATTACAGGGCGTGAAGCTTTCTTT. Its translation: CASSLITGREAFF.

Concerning this clone itself: Other DNA sequences in this sample translate to the same CDR3. The V gene is TRBV6-1, the J gene TRBJ2-4; 11 nucleotides align to TRBD2. V gave up 2 bases and J gave up 1 base; unmatched junction bases: 10. CDR1 and CDR2 (germline): MNHNS, SASEGT. The CDR3 contains 19 residues. CDR3 bases: TGTGCCAGCAGTGAAACGCCCCTAGCGGGGGGTTTGGCCAAAAACATTCAGTACTTC. This translates into CASSETPLAGGLAKNIQYF.

The chain has TRBV30 and TRBJ2-4, with a possible D match to TRBD1 (5 bases). Germline-derived CDR1 and CDR2 are GTSNPN and SVGIG (reference sequence). This CDR3 has 15 amino acids. Trimming pared 1 base from V and 0 bases from J, leaving 10 bases between. The CDR3 is CAWSGTLLAKNIQYF. For the CDR3, the DNA is TGTGCCTGGAGTGGGACACTTCTAGCCAAAAACATTCAGTACTTC.

This chain joins TRBV29-1 and TRBJ1-6, with 9 bases fitting TRBD1. Germline V lookup: CDR1 SQVTM, CDR2 ANQGSEA. Trimming cost V 7 bases and J 8 bases; bases outside gene matches: 9. This CDR3 is 14 amino acids long. This CDR3 is CSAHAGQGDSPLHF. In DNA, the CDR3 is TGCAGCGCCCACGCGGGACAGGGAGATTCACCCCTCCACTTT.

The chain links TRBV29-1 to TRBJ1-1; 8 nucleotides align to TRBD1. Per the germline V gene, CDR1 is SQVTM and CDR2 is ANQGSEA. The ends lost 2 bases at V and 0 bases at J; junction bases unmatched: 14. The CDR3 runs to 18 residues. The CDR3 bases are TGCAGCGTTGAAAGGGAGGCAGGGGGCGCGAGGATGAACACTGAAGCTTTCTTT. It specifies CSVEREAGGARMNTEAFF.

This rearrangement joins TRBV5-6 to TRBJ1-2; possible D gene TRBD1, 5 bases. V was trimmed by 0 bases and J by 1 base, leaving 10 bases between them. The CDR3 runs 15 residues. Germline V gene sequence: CDR1 SGHDT, CDR2 YYEEEE. The chain's CDR3 is CASSLGQGLNYGYTF. The CDR3, as DNA: TGTGCCAGCAGCTTGGGGCAGGGTCTTAACTATGGCTACACCTTC.

The V gene is TRBV18, the J gene TRBJ1-4; 10 bases match TRBD1. Germline assignment: CDR1 KGHSH and CDR2 LQKENI. Trimming took 3 bases from V and 1 from J; bases not matched to a gene: 5. The CDR3 covers 17 residues. The CDR3 region has the DNA TGTGCCAGCTCACCGCCGACAGGGGGCGAAACTAATGAAAAACTGTTTTTT. Translation gives CASSPPTGGETNEKLFF.

The chain recombines TRBV4-2 with TRBJ2-6, with TRBD1 identical over 8 bases. Germline CDR1 and CDR2: LGHNA and YNFKEQ. The CDR3 covers 18 residues. J lost 7 bases, V lost 1 base, and 12 bases had no gene match. The CDR3 loop is CASSQGTGSLPGANVLTF. CDR3 sequence (DNA): TGTGCCAGCAGCCAAGGGACAGGGTCCCTTCCCGGAGCCAACGTCCTGACTTTC.

The J gene is TRBJ1-1, the V gene TRBV10-3; D possibly corresponds to TRBD1 (5 bases). The V gene lost 11 bases and the J gene lost 1 base, with 11 bases spanning the gap. The CDR3 runs 12 residues. Germline values: CDR1 ENHRY, CDR2 SYGVKD. The CDR3, as DNA: TGTGCCGTCAAAGGGGAGAACACTGAAGCTTTCTTT. Translating it yields CAVKGENTEAFF.

The CDR3 loop is CSSGGAGINEQFF. In DNA form, the CDR3 reads TGCAGTAGCGGGGGGGCCGGTATCAATGAGCAGTTCTTC. The chain uses TRBV29-1 and TRBJ2-1, with 11 nucleotides matching TRBD2. The CDR3 sequence is 13 residues long. Germline V CDR1 and CDR2: SQVTM, ANQGSEA.

The chain combines TRBV19 with TRBJ2-3, with D possibly being TRBD2 (6 bases). This CDR3 is built from 14 residues. V lost 5 bases, J lost 2 bases, and 11 bases lay in between. Germline V lookup: CDR1 LNHDA, CDR2 SQIVND (reference sequence). The CDR3 sequence: CASSVGLNTDTQYF. As DNA, the CDR3 is TGTGCCAGTAGTGTGGGACTTAACACAGATACGCAGTATTTT.

This rearrangement joins TRBV5-8 to TRBJ1-4; TRBD1 matches 8 bases. The germline gives CDR1 SGHTS, CDR2 YDEGEE. J gave up 8 bases and V 2 bases, and 5 bases lay outside the gene matches. This CDR3 spans 14 amino acids. This CDR3 reads CASSLRQGREKLFF. The CDR3, as DNA: TGTGCCAGCAGCTTACGACAGGGGAGGGAAAAACTGTTTTTT.

The chain couples TRBV7-9 to TRBJ2-1, with 13 positions matching TRBD2. V lost 4 bases and J lost 5; bases outside the gene matches: 14. The CDR3 runs to 19 residues. From germline, CDR1 is SEHNR and CDR2 FQNEAQ (reference sequence). The CDR3 sequence: CASSSNRLAGGPTNNEQFF. The CDR3, as DNA: TGTGCCAGCAGCTCCAATAGACTAGCGGGGGGCCCCACGAACAATGAGCAGTTCTTC.

The rearrangement joins TRBV7-2 to TRBJ2-5; D might be TRBD2 (5 bases). The V end was cut by 5 bases, the J end by 4 bases, with 8 bases between. Germline CDR1 and CDR2: SGHTA and FQGNSA. There are 12 residues in the CDR3. The DNA for the CDR3 is TGTGCCAGCAGCCCCGGGGTAGAGACCCAGTACTTC. Translated: CASSPGVETQYF.

The gene calls are TRBV9 and TRBJ1-1; maybe TRBD1 (5 bases). The CDR3 contains 15 residues. The germline V and J ends were trimmed by 3 bases and 3 bases, with 15 bases remaining between them. CDR1 is SGDLS, CDR2 YYNGEE, per germline. The CDR3 sequence is CASSAMQGRYTEAFF. The CDR3 nucleotides read TGTGCCAGCAGCGCCATGCAGGGTAGGTACACTGAAGCTTTCTTT.

This chain uses TRBV7-2 with TRBJ2-5, with D hard to call. V was shortened by 1 base and J by 5 bases, with 8 bases between the two germline ends. Germline lookup yields CDR1 SGHTA and CDR2 FQGNSA. The CDR3 length is 13 residues. CDR3 DNA sequence: TGTGCCAGCAGCTTAGGTCCGTTGGAGACCCAGTACTTC. Translated: CASSLGPLETQYF.

The V and J genes are TRBV5-1 and TRBJ1-3, with 7 bases matching TRBD1. Germline V lookup: CDR1 SGHRS, CDR2 YFSETQ. The CDR3 consists of 17 residues. The V segment lost 3 bases and the J segment 2 bases; nucleotides outside the gene matches: 11. The CDR3, as DNA: TGCGCCAGCAGCTCCCTAGGGGGCAGGGGGACTGGAAACACCATATATTTT. Protein sequence: CASSSLGGRGTGNTIYF.

V gene TRBV5-1 combines with J gene TRBJ2-7; 11 bases map to TRBD1. J lost 2 bases, V lost 6 bases, and 4 bases had no gene match. The CDR3 runs 14 residues. Germline-derived CDR1 and CDR2 are SGHRS and YFSETQ. The CDR3 DNA reads as TGCGCCAGCACACGGACAGGGGGCGCCTACGAGCAGTACTTC. Translating gives CASTRTGGAYEQYF.